Presented here are 18 T cell receptor beta chains from one specimen sequenced in a study of cytomegalovirus exposure and HLA in healthy donors. Researchers ran the PCR with 60 Vbeta and 13 Jbeta primers. Generated by immunoSEQ multiplex PCR, the TCRdb table keeps only in-frame clones and is missing some. Of about 200,000 clones detected, 60% to 80% appear once; the ten largest clones hold 1.5% to 2%. Sequences were obtained from PBMCs. The receptors were gathered from a man aged 18 to 30 in good health and CMV-seronegative.

The V call is TRBV7-6, the J call TRBJ2-3, with 10 bases lining up with TRBD2. J was trimmed by 0 bases and V by 4 bases; bases with no gene match: 1. The CDR3 totals 15 residues. Germline lookup yields CDR1 SGHVS and CDR2 FNYEAQ. The CDR3 loop reads CASSSLAGSTDTQYF. The CDR3 region has the DNA TGTGCCAGCAGCTCACTAGCGGGGAGCACAGATACGCAGTATTTT. Variable domain in full (rest from reference TRBV7-6 and TRBJ2-3): GAGVSQSPRYKVTKRGQDVALRCDPISGHVSLYWYRQALGQGPEFLTYFNYEAQQDKSGLPNDRFSAERPEGSISTLTIQRTEQRDSAMYRCASSSLAGSTDTQYFGPGTRLTVL.

CDR3 DNA sequence: TGTGCCAGCAGCCTCGGGGGGCGCACCGGGGAGCTGTTTTTT. This codes for CASSLGGRTGELFF. The chain links TRBV6-5 to TRBJ2-2; D is perhaps TRBD2 (7 bases). CDR1 MNHEY and CDR2 SVGAGI come from the germline V gene. This CDR3 contains 14 residues. V lost 6 bases and J 4 bases, leaving 12 bases between the germline ends.

J is TRBJ2-7 and V is TRBV7-3; a weak D match, TRBD2 (6 bases). The CDR3 extends over 17 amino acids. V was clipped by 0 bases and J by 7 bases, with 22 bases between them. Germline CDR1 reads SGHTA; CDR2 reads FQGTGA. CDR3 amino acids: CASSLTVVRAGGLEQYF. The CDR3 DNA is TGTGCCAGCAGCTTAACAGTAGTCAGGGCCGGGGGTCTAGAGCAGTACTTC.

The chain links TRBV19 to TRBJ2-3, with 9 bases lining up with TRBD2. Germline-derived CDR1 and CDR2 are LNHDA and SQIVND (reference sequence). The CDR3 spans 15 residues. V shed 3 bases and J 6 bases; nucleotides not matched to a gene: 7. The DNA of the CDR3 is TGTGCCAGTAGTATTCTTAGAAGCGGGAGGGATACGCAGTATTTT. Translation: CASSILRSGRDTQYF.

The gene calls are TRBV29-1 and TRBJ2-5; TRBD2 is a possible D gene (5 bases). Deletions cut 5 bases from V and 5 bases from J, with 27 bases between. This CDR3 is 17 amino acids long. CDR1 is SQVTM, CDR2 ANQGSEA, per germline. In DNA form, the CDR3 reads TGCAGCGTTACCGGGCCGATCGAGCGGCAGTGGAGGGAGACCCAGTACTTC. This codes for CSVTGPIERQWRETQYF. The full variable domain, completed using reference TRBV29-1 and TRBJ2-5, is SAVISQKPSRDICQRGTSLTIQCQVDSQVTMMFWYRQQPGQSLTLIATANQGSEATYESGFVIDKFPISRPNLTFSTLTVSNMSPEDSSIYLCSVTGPIERQWRETQYFGPGTRLLVL.

J is TRBJ2-7 and V is TRBV27; TRBD2 agrees at 11 bases. With V trimmed by 2 bases and J by 6 bases, 3 bases remained unmatched. Germline V gene sequence: CDR1 MNHEY, CDR2 SMNVEV (reference sequence). The CDR3 contains 14 residues. The CDR3 sequence: CASSLLAGGTEQYF. DNA for the CDR3: TGTGCCAGCAGTTTACTAGCGGGAGGAACCGAGCAGTACTTC.

A single count supports this clone. V gene TRBV27 combines with J gene TRBJ2-7, with TRBD2 matching over 10 bases. The CDR3 has 16 amino acids. J lost 7 bases, V lost 4 bases, and 13 bases had no gene match. CDR1 and CDR2 (germline): MNHEY, SMNVEV (reference sequence). In DNA form, the CDR3 reads TGTGCCAGCAGTTGGTCAGGAGCGGGGGGGACTGGGGAGCAGTACTTC. Translated, it gives CASSWSGAGGTGEQYF.

The CDR3 DNA reads as TGTGCCAGCAGTTACTCGTCGGGAAGTGGGGCCTACGAGCAGTACTTC. Its protein product is CASSYSSGSGAYEQYF. The chain carries TRBV6-5 and TRBJ2-7; TRBD2 might be the D (5 bases). Germline V gene data show CDR1 as MNHEY and CDR2 as SVGAGI. Between the trimmed V and J ends, which lost 0 bases and 2 bases, there was a span of 14 bases. The CDR3 is made up of 16 amino acids.

The J gene is TRBJ1-2, the V gene TRBV29-1; perhaps TRBD1 as D (6 bases). Trimming took off 0 bases at V and 7 bases at J, with 12 bases between the two ends. This CDR3 is 13 amino acids long. Germline V gene sequence: CDR1 SQVTM, CDR2 ANQGSEA. The DNA for the CDR3 is TGCAGCGTTGAAGATCTGGGGGCGGGTGGCTACACCTTC. Its translation is CSVEDLGAGGYTF.

This sequence joins TRBV10-3 and TRBJ1-2; 7 bases are shared with TRBD1. The CDR3 totals 16 residues. V dropped 0 bases and J dropped 3; count of bases not matched to a gene: 7. CDR1 ENHRY and CDR2 SYGVKD come from the germline V gene. Written as DNA, the CDR3 is TGTGCCATCAGTGAGTCGACTCAGGGGGTGGACTATGGCTACACCTTC. It yields the protein CAISESTQGVDYGYTF.

The chain joins TRBV6-1 to TRBJ2-7; 7 bases are shared with TRBD1. The V gene end was trimmed by 10 bases and the J gene end by 5 bases; junction bases not matched to a gene: 17. The CDR3 has 15 residues. The germline gives CDR1 MNHNS, CDR2 SASEGT. The CDR3 spells CAKEQGKLGAHEQYF. The CDR3 DNA sequence: TGTGCCAAGGAACAGGGGAAACTTGGGGCCCACGAGCAGTACTTC.

The chain links TRBV4-3 to TRBJ2-3; 10 positions match TRBD1. The CDR3 has 14 residues. The V gene end was trimmed by 0 bases and the J gene end by 14 bases; junction bases not matched to a gene: 8. Germline CDR1 and CDR2: LGHNA and YSLEER. CDR3 sequence reads: CASSQEVETGGLYF. DNA for the CDR3: TGCGCCAGCAGCCAAGAAGTGGAGACAGGGGGCCTGTATTTT.

V and J are TRBV6-5 and TRBJ2-3; D is ambiguous. V was trimmed by 5 bases and J by 0 bases, leaving 6 bases between them. Germline values: CDR1 MNHEY, CDR2 SVGAGI. The length of the CDR3 is 13 residues. The CDR3 DNA reads as TGTGCCAGCAGTCGTACTAGCACAGATACGCAGTATTTT. It codes for CASSRTSTDTQYF.

This rearrangement joins TRBV6-4 to TRBJ2-1; maybe TRBD2 (6 bases). Germline V gives CDR1 MRHNA, CDR2 SNTAGT. Trimming cost V 4 bases and J 0 bases, with 16 bases left between them. CDR3 length equals 17 residues. The CDR3 coding sequence is TGTGCCAGCAGTGGATCCATTAGCGGTAGCTCCTACAATGAGCAGTTCTTC. This gives the protein CASSGSISGSSYNEQFF.

J is TRBJ2-5 and V is TRBV7-6; the D is unclear. The V end was cut by 0 bases, the J end by 1 base, with 3 bases between. This CDR3 contains 13 residues. The germline CDR1 and CDR2 sequences are SGHVS and FNYEAQ. In DNA form, the CDR3 reads TGTGCCAGCAGCTTAGCGCGCCAAGAGACCCAGTACTTC. It specifies CASSLARQETQYF.

J is TRBJ2-7 and V is TRBV27, with D possibly matching TRBD2 (6 bases). V lost 6 bases, J lost 3 bases, and 12 bases lay in between. The CDR3 is 13 residues long. Germline loops: CDR1 MNHEY, CDR2 SMNVEV (reference sequence). CDR3 in DNA: TGTGCCAGCAGCCTTAGCGGACGCTACGAGCAGTACTTC. Its protein is CASSLSGRYEQYF.

This clone was detected only a few times. The rearrangement uses TRBV6-5 and TRBJ2-1, with D unclear. The CDR3 runs 12 residues. The V end was cut by 2 bases, the J end by 10 bases, with 9 bases between. Germline V gene lookup returns CDR1 MNHEY and CDR2 SVGAGI. This chain's CDR3 is CASSYPPIEQFF. The CDR3 DNA sequence: TGTGCCAGCAGTTACCCGCCTATAGAGCAGTTCTTC.

This clone occurred once. The J gene is TRBJ2-7, the V gene TRBV18, with D maybe TRBD1 (5 bases). The CDR3 has 16 residues. The V end lost 0 bases, the J end lost 6 bases, and 18 bases lay between the germline ends. From germline, CDR1 is KGHSH and CDR2 LQKENI. The CDR3 DNA follows: TGTGCCAGCTCACCACCGGAACTTAGGGGCCCAGGCGAGCAGTACTTC. It yields the protein CASSPPELRGPGEQYF.